These T cell receptor beta chains were read from a single sample in a study of T-cell reconstitution after alpha-beta-depleted transplantation in children. TCRdb re-analysed the PCR reads in MiXCR, keeping a single row per CDR3 protein. The data contain around 500,000 distinct CDR3 sequences, 23% of them seen just once; the ten biggest clones take up less than 15%. This sample comprised PBMCs, mostly from graft donor cells, obtained 360 days after TCRalphabeta/CD19-depleted stem cell transplant. These TCRs come from a boy younger than two who had a stem cell transplant for acute myeloid leukemia, so the T cells may come from the graft donor. CDR3s leave out the opening cysteine and the closing phenylalanine or tryptophan. The order of the fields is D gene, V gene, CDR3 protein. A D gene is named only where the DNA matches it firmly.

d_gene: TRBD2; v_gene: TRBV4-3; CDR3aa: ASSQAGSGGGSDTQY
d_gene: TRBD2; v_gene: TRBV6-1; CDR3aa: ASSVSGGADEQF
d_gene: NA; v_gene: TRBV7-9; CDR3aa: ASVVGASDTQY
d_gene: NA; v_gene: TRBV20-1; CDR3aa: SAPREGGYT
d_gene: NA; v_gene: TRBV12-3/TRBV12-4; CDR3aa: ASSLLGNQPQH
d_gene: TRBD2; v_gene: TRBV20-1; CDR3aa: SAIRTRWSETQY
d_gene: NA; v_gene: TRBV5-1; CDR3aa: ASRGSYGYT
d_gene: NA; v_gene: TRBV10-3; CDR3aa: AISATGATNEKLF
d_gene: NA; v_gene: TRBV4-2; CDR3aa: ASSSPPYQDTQY
d_gene: NA; v_gene: TRBV12-3/TRBV12-4; CDR3aa: ASSLGSRSGQETQY
d_gene: NA; v_gene: TRBV4-1; CDR3aa: ASSPTVGRDTQY
d_gene: NA; v_gene: TRBV21-1; CDR3aa: ASRGQNQPQH
d_gene: TRBD1; v_gene: TRBV12-3/TRBV12-4; CDR3aa: ASSFRVGDGTGVHTEAF
d_gene: TRBD1; v_gene: TRBV12-3/TRBV12-4; CDR3aa: ASSPSLTGVEQY
d_gene: NA; v_gene: TRBV25-1; CDR3aa: ASSALVSRDASSGANVLT
d_gene: NA; v_gene: TRBV7-8; CDR3aa: ASSFGVGLNTEAF
d_gene: NA; v_gene: TRBV6-5; CDR3aa: ASTNRVAGNQPQH
d_gene: NA; v_gene: TRBV27; CDR3aa: ASSLPGPGQAF
d_gene: TRBD1; v_gene: TRBV11-2; CDR3aa: ASSLAGGKDEAF
d_gene: NA; v_gene: TRBV20-1; CDR3aa: SASDPWAADTQY
d_gene: TRBD2; v_gene: TRBV6-5; CDR3aa: ASSYVSGGPRDTQY
d_gene: NA; v_gene: TRBV20-1; CDR3aa: SARDWRVSYNEQF
d_gene: NA; v_gene: TRBV28; CDR3aa: ASSLPAFIPFYGYT
d_gene: NA; v_gene: TRBV20-1; CDR3aa: SSMVLQETQY
d_gene: NA; v_gene: TRBV18; CDR3aa: ASSPRASQETQY
d_gene: NA; v_gene: TRBV12-3/TRBV12-4; CDR3aa: ASSFALYEQY
d_gene: NA; v_gene: TRBV16; CDR3aa: ASSHDGRTPAYNEQF
d_gene: NA; v_gene: TRBV29-1; CDR3aa: SVPLGGELF
d_gene: NA; v_gene: TRBV5-1; CDR3aa: ASSLGAAENTEAF
d_gene: TRBD2; v_gene: TRBV10-2; CDR3aa: ASSALAGDQETQY
d_gene: NA; v_gene: TRBV12-3/TRBV12-4; CDR3aa: ASSLHGGNQPQH
d_gene: NA; v_gene: TRBV6-1; CDR3aa: ATRRGKSGANVLT
d_gene: NA; v_gene: TRBV24-1; CDR3aa: ATSDRWGEKLF
d_gene: NA; v_gene: TRBV11-2; CDR3aa: ASSLDNRVPINNEQF
d_gene: NA; v_gene: TRBV11-2; CDR3aa: ASSSWADQETQY
d_gene: TRBD1; v_gene: TRBV12-3/TRBV12-4; CDR3aa: ASKDRADTQY
d_gene: TRBD1; v_gene: TRBV20-1; CDR3aa: SASRPGQGNEKLF
d_gene: TRBD2; v_gene: TRBV7-2; CDR3aa: ASSQPLAGTNEQF
d_gene: NA; v_gene: TRBV7-8; CDR3aa: ASSLGWGDGYT
d_gene: NA; v_gene: TRBV29-1; CDR3aa: SVSGKVGIWDEQF
d_gene: TRBD1; v_gene: TRBV29-1; CDR3aa: SVGDRGFSREQF
d_gene: NA; v_gene: TRBV4-3; CDR3aa: ASSLGANILYNEQF
d_gene: NA; v_gene: TRBV28; CDR3aa: ASSGGRGTGELF